The next 10 T cell receptor beta chains were all read from a single sample in a study of T cell responses to AZD1222 COVID-19 vaccine (dated by TCRdb to about 2021). Explained via the paper, the time point label denotes: baseline before first vaccination. The method behind the library was the immunoSEQ multiplex PCR assay. TCRdb re-hosts the immuneACCESS table, in-frame sequences only. Its copies lack some clones; in the studies checked, an unresolved V gene accounts for under half of them, and the cause for the rest is not known. The sample table contains about 120,000 clones; only one count was recorded for over 75% of them. The ten largest make up approximately 8.8% of the sample. Material: peripheral blood, obtained on day 0 of AZD1222 vaccination. The source is an adult in good health.

The genes are TRBV6-2 or TRBV6-3 and TRBJ1-2; D remains ambiguous. With 4 bases removed from V and 4 bases from J, the gap between germline ends came to 4 bases. This CDR3 is 11 amino acids long. Germline assignment: CDR1 MNHEY and CDR2 SVGEGT. This CDR3 is CASSLLYGYTF. CDR3 coding DNA: TGTGCCAGCAGTTTACTCTATGGCTACACCTTC.

The table lists this clone with a few counts. The chain has TRBV10-3 and TRBJ1-6, with a possible D match to TRBD1 (6 bases). Germline CDR1 ENHRY, CDR2 SYGVKD. The CDR3 spans 14 residues. With 7 bases removed from V and 5 bases from J, the gap between germline ends came to 12 bases. The CDR3: CAIKPTGNNSPLHF. The CDR3 DNA reads TGTGCCATCAAACCTACAGGGAATAATTCACCCCTCCACTTT.

This chain joins TRBV4-3 and TRBJ2-1; D perhaps matches TRBD2 (6 bases). The ends were cut back, 1 base at V and 2 bases at J, with 9 bases in the middle. The CDR3 contains 15 residues. Germline V gives CDR1 LGHNA, CDR2 YSLEER. In DNA form, the CDR3 reads TGCGCCAGCAGCCAAGGTCCGGGAGCCTACAATGAGCAGTTCTTC. This encodes CASSQGPGAYNEQFF.

The rearrangement joins TRBV4-3 to TRBJ2-7; 11 bases map to TRBD1. Germline-derived CDR1 and CDR2 are LGHNA and YSLEER. After removal of 0 bases from V and 6 bases from J, the junction contained 10 bases not matched to a gene. The CDR3 spans 17 residues. CDR3 protein: CASSQDLLGTGGGEQYF. CDR3 nucleotide sequence: TGCGCCAGCAGCCAAGATTTATTAGGGACAGGGGGGGGCGAGCAGTACTTC.

This clone was counted once. The rearrangement joins TRBV21-1 to TRBJ2-1; TRBD1 is taken as the D call from the table, unchecked against the DNA. TRBV21-1 is tagged as a pseudogene. The CDR3 consists of 13 residues. The CDR3 protein is CASSKQANNEQFF. CDR3 nucleotide sequence: TGTGCCAGCAGCAAACAGGCAAACAATGAGCAGTTCTTC.

V gene TRBV7-9 combines with J gene TRBJ1-6; possibly TRBD1 for D (6 bases). This CDR3 has 17 amino acids. The germline V gene has CDR1 SEHNR and CDR2 FQNEAQ (reference sequence). V was clipped by 7 bases and J by 9 bases, with 25 bases between them. The DNA for the CDR3 is TGTGCCAGCACCATTCCCGGGGGCCGAGAATCCGGTTCACCCCTCCACTTT. The encoded protein is CASTIPGGRESGSPLHF.

The chain is built from TRBV7-2 and TRBJ1-6; 11 bases agree with TRBD1. J gave up 7 bases and V 11 bases, and 10 bases lay outside the gene matches. Looked up from germline, CDR1 is SGHTA and CDR2 is FQGNSA. The CDR3 contains 15 residues. This chain's CDR3 is CAGGTGQGANSPLHF. The CDR3 DNA sequence: TGTGCCGGGGGAACAGGACAGGGGGCGAATTCACCCCTCCACTTT.

This chain links TRBV5-4 with TRBJ2-7; D unclear. The CDR3 extends over 12 amino acids. V gave up 4 bases and J gave up 3 bases, with 8 bases separating them. Germline values: CDR1 SGHNT, CDR2 YYREEE (reference sequence). The CDR3 loop is CASSVDFYEQYF. DNA of the CDR3: TGTGCCAGCAGCGTCGACTTCTACGAGCAGTACTTC.

The J gene is TRBJ1-5, the V gene TRBV6-6; the D is unclear. The CDR3 length is 13 residues. CDR1 is MNHNY, CDR2 SVGAGI, per germline (reference sequence). The V end was cut by 6 bases, the J end by 2 bases, with 8 bases between. The CDR3 loop reads CASRDARNQPQHF. Written as DNA, the CDR3 is TGTGCCAGCAGGGACGCTCGCAATCAGCCCCAGCATTTT.

The chain carries TRBV6-4 and TRBJ1-1; TRBD1 is a possible D gene (5 bases). The CDR3 is 16 amino acids. V lost 2 bases and J lost 1, with 14 bases in between. Germline CDR1 reads MRHNA; CDR2 reads SNTAGT. CDR3 in amino acids: CASSDTLQEKNTEAFF. Here the CDR3 DNA reads TGTGCCAGCAGTGACACCCTACAGGAGAAGAACACTGAAGCTTTCTTT.